This TCR beta chain was documented in a study of cytomegalovirus exposure and HLA in healthy donors listed by TCRdb under 2017. As for the study more broadly: In an earlier analysis of several hundred of the donors, roughly 300 Gb of sequence data and 95 million to 130 million unique TCR beta sequences from 150 million to 200 million T cells were reported. An early release covering 550 to 700 HLA-typed donors comprised approximately 290 gigabases of sequencing data and 85 million to 100 million unique TCR sequences. Roughly five DR-DQ haplotypes were handled as single units for association and clustering, since linkage in the cohort was strong. The study profiled the T cell repertoires of hundreds of subjects by immunosequencing and related them to cytomegalovirus serostatus. All discovery cohort repertoires had been generated on a single sequencing platform. An earlier analysis of nearly 600 of the donors applied high-throughput TCR beta sequencing to assess whether each TCR beta V gene segment acted as functional or pseudogenic. Across some 400 genotyped donors of the cohort, an average of roughly 250,000 unique TCR beta nucleotide sequences per donor were sequenced, and around 19% of those sequences were non-productive. In a later genetic analysis, genome-wide SNP genotypes for about 65% of the 666 donors were used, and that subset was treated as a discovery cohort. A separate validation cohort of about 110 different subjects was used in addition to the 666-subject first cohort. The number of typed donors differed by locus: about 620-630 for A, B, C, DRB1 and DQB1; 500 to 550 for DQA1; fewer than 610 for DPA1; and some 430 for DPB1. Donor age, sex, ethnicity and CMV serostatus were compiled together with the repertoire data. Of the roughly 400 genotyped donors, about 80% fell in the genetic ancestry cluster associated with self-reported Caucasian donors. To study patterns of TCR occurrence, a later analysis re-analyzed previously published TCR beta repertoires from just over 650 donors and added high-resolution HLA genotyping. HLA typing included class I and class II loci at four-digit resolution. The aim of the study was to test whether cataloging public T cell receptors could identify signatures of past pathogen exposure. The study combined high-throughput TCR immunosequencing, statistical association of individual TCRs with disease status, and machine learning to predict cytomegalovirus infection status. In the later analysis, no new phenotypic data were used to find candidate immune exposures; instead, reliance was placed on TCR beta sequences and their occurrence across donors.

Libraries were built with the immunoSEQ multiplex PCR assay. For the multiplex PCR, a mixture combining 60 forward primers for TCR Vbeta segments and 13 reverse primers for TCR Jbeta segments was used. A multiplex PCR assay on genomic DNA amplified the CDR3 region of rearranged TCR beta genes. On the Illumina HiSeq System, the amplified TCR beta libraries were sequenced as 87-base-pair reads. The study's own analysis went as follows. A later analysis counted 75 million to 100 million unique TCR beta chains across the 650 to 700 repertoires, and around 9.9 million of these chains were shared by at least two donors. Raw reads were error-corrected and collapsed into unique sequences by a nearest-neighbor algorithm in which closely related sequences were merged to remove PCR and sequencing errors. V, D and J gene segments were assigned by aligning CDR3 sequences to IMGT reference sequences. For a sequence to be retained, a match of at least six nucleotides was required to both a V gene segment and a J gene segment. Rearrangements were called productive when the CDR3 lacked stop codons and stayed in frame with V and J; all others were non-productive. Following IMGT convention, CDR3 was defined as the stretch from the second conserved V-encoded cysteine to the conserved J-encoded phenylalanine. The earlier analysis of about 500 of the donors excluded sequences that lacked an unambiguous match to a single V gene segment. In an earlier analysis of several hundred of the donors, V segments were called functional above 56.7% productive rearrangements and were called segregating when the between-donor standard deviation exceeded 5%. A statistical classification framework was built for diagnosing cytomegalovirus status from the catalog of TCR beta chain sequences. In a later analysis, V and J genes were assigned by comparing TCR nucleotide sequences against IMGT/GENE-DB human TR gene sequences. The TCRdist pipeline was used in a later analysis to assign CDR3 sequences and most-parsimonious VDJ recombination scenarios. In a later analysis, each TCR beta chain was defined by its CDR3 amino acid sequence together with its V-gene family, and reads without a unique V-gene family were excluded. In a later analysis, around 600 highly shared, low-generation-probability nucleotide sequences were removed to address suspected cross-contamination and a sequencing artifact. A later analysis calculated a clonal expansion index for each public chain from normalized within-repertoire ranks of inferred template counts. Generation probabilities in a later analysis came from a VDJ recombination model fitted to out-of-frame rearrangements, and those results were checked against IGoR. A later analysis scored TCR-TCR, TCR-HLA and TCR-CMV co-occurrence with hypergeometric tests, applying a repertoire-size bias correction to TCR pairs. False discovery rates were estimated in a later analysis by permuting HLA or CMV assignments 20 times. In a later analysis, co-occurring TCRs were grouped using DBSCAN, with TCRdist sequence similarity added in when clustering inside HLA-allele-positive subsets. For co-occurrence clustering, repertoires with fewer than 30,000 or more than 120,000 public chains were excluded, along with roughly 5 repertoires with anomalous nucleotide sharing. In TCRdb, the immuneACCESS table is reduced to in-frame sequences with V and J assigned. These tables do not hold every clone; where another copy was compared, an unresolved V gene accounts for under half, and the others remain unexplained. V, J and clone size were drawn from that table, and D and trimming were deduced from the DNA. Recorded for this sample are some 90,000 clones; roughly 80% of them occurred a single time. Around 2% of the sample belongs to the ten largest clones.

A word on this clone: Its antigen is not yet known. Base qualities were left out, and no much larger clone turns up one base away.

The cohort comprised under 700 healthy bone marrow donors. At the time of sampling, all cohort members were nominally healthy, though unrecorded immune exposures were likely present. The donor tested CMV seronegative, placing the donor among the 352 seronegative members of the cohort. A peripheral blood sample was provided by each donor, and peripheral blood mononuclear cells were used for TCR beta sequencing. Genomic DNA was extracted from the blood cell samples with the Qiagen DNeasy Blood Extraction Kit. CDR1 and CDR2 are drawn from the germline V gene (reference sequence): SEHNR, FQNEAQ. The CDR3 numbers 15 residues from cysteine through phenylalanine. Left in the record is the CDR3 DNA by itself, 45 bases read in frame from the first base. At the junction V is shortened by 0 bases and J by 8 bases; bases outside the gene matches: 4. Results and caveats for the whole study, not just this receptor: CMV serostatus was the only immune exposure information available for the cohort. Several of the top co-occurrence clusters appeared to be linked to parvovirus B19, influenza, CMV and Epstein-Barr virus, according to a later analysis. In a later analysis, around 17,000 TCR beta sequences were associated with specific HLA alleles at a false discovery rate of 0.05. In vitro tests confirmed that a few of the cytomegalovirus-associated TCR beta chains recognize cytomegalovirus antigens. According to a later analysis, TCR association rates differed among HLA loci, with DRB1 alleles showing the most associated TCRs and HLA-C alleles showing the fewest. In an earlier analysis of 587 of the donors, most TCR beta V segments appeared in productive rearrangements about 90% or about 30% of the time, broadly matching IMGT annotations. Presence/absence analyses assumed roughly uniform sequencing depth across donors, an assumption that may not hold. In a later genetic analysis, a missense DCLRE1C variant was associated with V-gene and J-gene trimming of TCR beta chains, and the association was replicated in an independent cohort. In a later analysis, most CMV-associated TCR beta chains were found to appear HLA-restricted, with HLA associations seemingly driven largely by CMV exposure. The sequencing pipeline was judged likely to have produced a cluster of highly shared sequence variants as a technical artifact. Assigning TCR associations to individual alleles was difficult when HLA alleles, especially DR and DQ, strongly co-occurred. Across donors, most TCR sequences were observed very rarely, whereas some public TCRs were present in many individuals. Compared with equally common non-associated chains, HLA-associated TCR beta chains in a later analysis were more clonally expanded and had lower generation probabilities. A further reported finding was that TCR beta sequences accurately predicted the HLA-A and HLA-B alleles for most subjects in the first cohort. Compared with the roughly 700-donor mean, donors in an Asian-associated ancestry cluster had fewer N-insertions in productive TCRs, according to a later genetic analysis. This cohort had only TCR beta chains sequenced, and the lack of alpha or paired-chain data limited which features could be detected. The study listed 164 TCR beta chains as associated with cytomegalovirus. Correlated functional status among segregating V segments might reflect linkage disequilibrium, but an unknown experimental factor could not be ruled out. The authors suggested that the approach could potentially be extended to other disease states and immunological phenotypes. Because HLA typing was unavailable for some donors at each locus, only the typed subset was used in association tests. Some IMGT-functional V segments, including TRBV6-2 and TRBV6-3, could not be distinguished by the 87-base-pair reads and were therefore excluded. Cytomegalovirus status was reported to be diagnosed by the classifier with high specificity and sensitivity in both the original and validation cohorts. Because counts were too low, roughly 18 rarely observed V segments, including chromosome 9 orphons, were left out of the earlier analysis of 500 to 650 of the donors.

The TCR originated in a boy younger than 18 in good health and CMV-seronegative. The sequence links TRBV7-9 to TRBJ2-1; 10 central nucleotides agree with TRBD2. The sequenced sample consisted of PBMCs. CDR3 loop: CASSLALAGWDEQFF. The DNA is TGTGCCAGCAGCTTAGCACTAGCGGGGTGGGATGAGCAGTTCTTC.